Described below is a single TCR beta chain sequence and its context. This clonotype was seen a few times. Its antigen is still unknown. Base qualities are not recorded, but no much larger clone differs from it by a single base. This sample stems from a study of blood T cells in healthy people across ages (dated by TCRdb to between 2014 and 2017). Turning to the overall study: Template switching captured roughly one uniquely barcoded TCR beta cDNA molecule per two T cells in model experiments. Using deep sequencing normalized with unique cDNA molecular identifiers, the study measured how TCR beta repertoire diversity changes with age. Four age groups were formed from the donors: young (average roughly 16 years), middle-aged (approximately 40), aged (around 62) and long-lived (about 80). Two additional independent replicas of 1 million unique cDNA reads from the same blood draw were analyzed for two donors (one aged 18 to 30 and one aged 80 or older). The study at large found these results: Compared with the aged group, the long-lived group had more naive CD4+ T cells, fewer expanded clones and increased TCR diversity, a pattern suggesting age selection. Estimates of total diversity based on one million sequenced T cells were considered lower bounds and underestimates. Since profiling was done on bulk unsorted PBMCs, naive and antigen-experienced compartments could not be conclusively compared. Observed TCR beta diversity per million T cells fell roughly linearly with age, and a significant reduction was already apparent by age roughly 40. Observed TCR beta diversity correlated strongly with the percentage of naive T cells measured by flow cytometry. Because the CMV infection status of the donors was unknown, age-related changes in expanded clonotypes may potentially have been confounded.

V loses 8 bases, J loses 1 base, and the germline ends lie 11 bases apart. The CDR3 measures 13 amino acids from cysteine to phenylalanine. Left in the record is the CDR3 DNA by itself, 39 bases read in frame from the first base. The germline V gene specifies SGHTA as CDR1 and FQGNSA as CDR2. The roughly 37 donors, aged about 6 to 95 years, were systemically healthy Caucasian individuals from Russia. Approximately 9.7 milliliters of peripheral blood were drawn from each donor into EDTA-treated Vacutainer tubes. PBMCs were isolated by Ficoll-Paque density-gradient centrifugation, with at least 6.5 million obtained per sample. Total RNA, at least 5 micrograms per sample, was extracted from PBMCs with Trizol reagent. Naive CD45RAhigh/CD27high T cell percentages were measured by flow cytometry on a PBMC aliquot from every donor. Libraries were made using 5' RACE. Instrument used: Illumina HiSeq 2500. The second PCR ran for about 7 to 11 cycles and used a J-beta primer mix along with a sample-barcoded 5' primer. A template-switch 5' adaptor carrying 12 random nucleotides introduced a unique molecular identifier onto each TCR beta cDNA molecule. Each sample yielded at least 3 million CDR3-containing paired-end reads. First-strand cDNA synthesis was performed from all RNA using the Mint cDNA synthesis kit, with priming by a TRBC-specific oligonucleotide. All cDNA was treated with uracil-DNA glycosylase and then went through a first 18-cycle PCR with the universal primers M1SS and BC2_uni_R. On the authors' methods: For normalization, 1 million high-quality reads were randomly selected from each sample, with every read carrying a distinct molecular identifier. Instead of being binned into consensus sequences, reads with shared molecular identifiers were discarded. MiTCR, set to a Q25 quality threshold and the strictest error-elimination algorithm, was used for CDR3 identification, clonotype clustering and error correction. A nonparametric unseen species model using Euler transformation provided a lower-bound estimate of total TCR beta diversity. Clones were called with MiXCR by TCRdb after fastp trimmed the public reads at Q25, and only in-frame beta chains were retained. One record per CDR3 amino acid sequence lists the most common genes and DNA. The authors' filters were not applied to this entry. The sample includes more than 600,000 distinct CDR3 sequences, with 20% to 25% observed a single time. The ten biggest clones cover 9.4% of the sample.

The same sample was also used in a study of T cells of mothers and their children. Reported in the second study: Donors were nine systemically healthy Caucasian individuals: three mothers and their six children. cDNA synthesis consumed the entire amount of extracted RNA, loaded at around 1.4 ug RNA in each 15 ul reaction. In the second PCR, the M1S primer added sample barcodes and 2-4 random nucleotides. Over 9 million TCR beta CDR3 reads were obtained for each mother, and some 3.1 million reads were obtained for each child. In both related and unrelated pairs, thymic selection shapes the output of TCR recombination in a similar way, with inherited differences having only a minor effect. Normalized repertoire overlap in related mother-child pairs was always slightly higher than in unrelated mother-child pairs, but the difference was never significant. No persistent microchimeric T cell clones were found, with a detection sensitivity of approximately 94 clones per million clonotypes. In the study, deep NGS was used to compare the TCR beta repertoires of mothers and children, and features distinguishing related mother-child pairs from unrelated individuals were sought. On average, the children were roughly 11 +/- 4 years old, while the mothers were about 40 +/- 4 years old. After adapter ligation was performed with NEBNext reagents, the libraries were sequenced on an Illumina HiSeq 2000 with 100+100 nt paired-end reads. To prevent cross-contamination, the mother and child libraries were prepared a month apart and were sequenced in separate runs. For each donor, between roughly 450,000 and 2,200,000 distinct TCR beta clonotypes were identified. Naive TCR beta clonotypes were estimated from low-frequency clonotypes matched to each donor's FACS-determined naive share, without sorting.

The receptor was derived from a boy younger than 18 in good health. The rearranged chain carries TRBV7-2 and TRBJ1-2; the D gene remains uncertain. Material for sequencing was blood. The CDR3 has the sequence CASGVGDNYGYTF. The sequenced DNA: TGTGCCAGCGGCGTTGGGGATAACTATGGCTACACCTTC.